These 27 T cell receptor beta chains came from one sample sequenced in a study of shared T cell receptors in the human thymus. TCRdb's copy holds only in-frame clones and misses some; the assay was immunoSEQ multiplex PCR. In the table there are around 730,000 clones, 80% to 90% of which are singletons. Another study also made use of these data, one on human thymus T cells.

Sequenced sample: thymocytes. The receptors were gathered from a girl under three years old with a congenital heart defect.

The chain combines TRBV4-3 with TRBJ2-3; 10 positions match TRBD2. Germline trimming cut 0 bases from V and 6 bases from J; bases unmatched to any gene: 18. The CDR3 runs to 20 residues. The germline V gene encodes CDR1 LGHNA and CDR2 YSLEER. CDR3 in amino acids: CASSQEKIGGLAIPEDTQYF. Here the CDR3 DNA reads TGCGCCAGCAGCCAAGAAAAGATAGGGGGACTAGCGATCCCAGAGGATACGCAGTATTTT.

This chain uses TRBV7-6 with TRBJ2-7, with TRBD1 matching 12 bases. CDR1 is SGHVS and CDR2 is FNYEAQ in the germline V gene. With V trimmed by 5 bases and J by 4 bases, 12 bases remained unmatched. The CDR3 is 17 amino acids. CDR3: CASSPADRDRGLYEQYF. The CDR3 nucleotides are TGTGCCAGCAGCCCCGCAGACCGGGACAGGGGGCTTTACGAGCAGTACTTC.

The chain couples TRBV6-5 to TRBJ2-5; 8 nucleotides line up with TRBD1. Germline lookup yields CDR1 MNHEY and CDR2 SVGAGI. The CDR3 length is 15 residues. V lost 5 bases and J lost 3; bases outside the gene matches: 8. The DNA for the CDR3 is TGTGCCAGCAGTCTTCACGGACAGGGCAAAGAGACCCAGTACTTC. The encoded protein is CASSLHGQGKETQYF.

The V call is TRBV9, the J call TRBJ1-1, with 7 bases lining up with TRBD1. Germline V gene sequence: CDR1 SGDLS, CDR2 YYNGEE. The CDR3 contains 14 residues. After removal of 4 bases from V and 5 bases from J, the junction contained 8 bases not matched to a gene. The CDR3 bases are TGTGCCAGCAGCATAGAGACAGGGAAGACTGAAGCTTTCTTT. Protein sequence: CASSIETGKTEAFF. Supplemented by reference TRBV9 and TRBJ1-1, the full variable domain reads DSGVTQTPKHLITATGQRVTLRCSPRSGDLSVYWYQQSLDQGLQFLIQYYNGEERAKGNILERFSAQQFPDLHSELNLSSLELGDSALYFCASSIETGKTEAFFGQGTRLTVV.

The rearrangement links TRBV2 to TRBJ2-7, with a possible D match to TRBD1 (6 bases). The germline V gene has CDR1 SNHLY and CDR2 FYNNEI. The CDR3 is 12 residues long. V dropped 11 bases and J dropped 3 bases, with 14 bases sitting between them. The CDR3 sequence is CAGTGTLYEQYF. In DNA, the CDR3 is TGTGCCGGCACCGGGACACTCTACGAGCAGTACTTC.

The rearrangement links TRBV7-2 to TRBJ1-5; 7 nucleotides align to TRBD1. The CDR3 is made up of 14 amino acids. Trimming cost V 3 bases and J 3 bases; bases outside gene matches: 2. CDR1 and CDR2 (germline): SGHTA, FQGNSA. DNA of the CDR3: TGTGCCAGCAGCTTGGGACAGACCAATCAGCCCCAGCATTTT. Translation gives CASSLGQTNQPQHF.

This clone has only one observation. The CDR3 region is CASSPTASGGLNSPLHF. The CDR3 DNA reads TGTGCCAGCAGCCCAACCGCCTCAGGGGGCCTTAATTCACCCCTCCACTTT. The chain carries TRBV7-8 and TRBJ1-6; TRBD1 agrees at 8 bases. Germline values: CDR1 SGHVS, CDR2 FQNEAQ. The CDR3 covers 17 residues. Trimming at V came to 5 bases and at J to 6 bases, leaving 12 bases not matched to a gene.

The DNA for the CDR3 is TGTGCCAGCAGATCAGGACAGGGGGCTCCGGGCACTGAAGCTTTCTTT. This codes for CASRSGQGAPGTEAFF. The V call is TRBV13, the J call TRBJ1-1; 11 nucleotides align to TRBD1. The germline CDR1 and CDR2 sequences are PRHDT and FYEKMQ (reference sequence). V trimming: 6 bases; J trimming: 4 bases; junction bases outside the gene matches: 10. This CDR3 is 16 amino acids long.

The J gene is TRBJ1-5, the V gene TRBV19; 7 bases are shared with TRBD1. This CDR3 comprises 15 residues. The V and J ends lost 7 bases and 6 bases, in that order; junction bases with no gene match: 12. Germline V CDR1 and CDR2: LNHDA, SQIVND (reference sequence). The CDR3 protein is CASTKGQRVGQPQHF. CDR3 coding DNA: TGTGCCAGTACAAAGGGACAGAGGGTGGGTCAGCCCCAGCATTTT.

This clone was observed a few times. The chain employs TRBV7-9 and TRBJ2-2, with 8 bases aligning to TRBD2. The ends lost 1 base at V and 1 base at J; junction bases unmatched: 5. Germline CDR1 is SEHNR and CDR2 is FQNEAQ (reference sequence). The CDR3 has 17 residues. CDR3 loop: CASSLVRGGRNTGELFF. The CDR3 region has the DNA TGTGCCAGCAGCTTAGTTCGCGGGGGGCGGAACACCGGGGAGCTGTTTTTT.

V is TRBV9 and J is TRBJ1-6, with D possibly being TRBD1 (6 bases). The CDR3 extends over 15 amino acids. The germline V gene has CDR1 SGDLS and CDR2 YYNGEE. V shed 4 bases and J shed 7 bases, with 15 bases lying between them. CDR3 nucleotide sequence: TGTGCCAGCAGCTCATTCCGGGACAAGAATTCACCCCTCCACTTT. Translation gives CASSSFRDKNSPLHF. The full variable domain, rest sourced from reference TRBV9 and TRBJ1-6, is DSGVTQTPKHLITATGQRVTLRCSPRSGDLSVYWYQQSLDQGLQFLIQYYNGEERAKGNILERFSAQQFPDLHSELNLSSLELGDSALYFCASSSFRDKNSPLHFGNGTRLTVT.

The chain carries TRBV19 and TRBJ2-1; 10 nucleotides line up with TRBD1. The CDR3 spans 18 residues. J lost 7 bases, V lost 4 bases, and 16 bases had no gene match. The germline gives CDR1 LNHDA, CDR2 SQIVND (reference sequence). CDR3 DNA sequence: TGTGCCAGTAGTAGCCGGGACAGGGGCCAGGCTCCAGGGAATGAGCAGTTCTTC. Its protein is CASSSRDRGQAPGNEQFF.

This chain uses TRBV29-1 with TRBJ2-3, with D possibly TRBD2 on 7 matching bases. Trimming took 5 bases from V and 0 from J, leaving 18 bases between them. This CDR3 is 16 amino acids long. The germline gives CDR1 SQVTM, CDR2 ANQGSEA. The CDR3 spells CSVSSKGGVSTDTQYF. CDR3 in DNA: TGCAGCGTTTCATCAAAGGGGGGGGTTAGCACAGATACGCAGTATTTT.

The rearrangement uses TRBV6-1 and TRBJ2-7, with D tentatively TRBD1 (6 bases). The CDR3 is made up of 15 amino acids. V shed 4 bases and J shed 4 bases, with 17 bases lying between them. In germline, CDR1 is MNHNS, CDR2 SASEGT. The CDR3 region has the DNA TGTGCCAGCAGTGGAGGACCAAAGGGGGAGTACGAGCAGTACTTC. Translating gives CASSGGPKGEYEQYF.

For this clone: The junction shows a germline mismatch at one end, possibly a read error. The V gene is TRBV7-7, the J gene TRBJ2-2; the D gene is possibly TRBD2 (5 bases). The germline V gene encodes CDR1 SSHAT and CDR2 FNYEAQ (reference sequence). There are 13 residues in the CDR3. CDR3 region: CASSPGWMGELFF. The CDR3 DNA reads TGTGCTAGCAGCCCGGGGTGGATGGGGGAGCTGTTTTTT.

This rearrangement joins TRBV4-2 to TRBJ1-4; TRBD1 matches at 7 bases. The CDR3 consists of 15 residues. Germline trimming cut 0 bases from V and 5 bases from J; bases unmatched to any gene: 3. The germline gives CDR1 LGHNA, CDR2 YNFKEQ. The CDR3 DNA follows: TGTGCCAGCAGCCAAGACAAACAGGGGAATGAAAAACTGTTTTTT. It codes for CASSQDKQGNEKLFF.

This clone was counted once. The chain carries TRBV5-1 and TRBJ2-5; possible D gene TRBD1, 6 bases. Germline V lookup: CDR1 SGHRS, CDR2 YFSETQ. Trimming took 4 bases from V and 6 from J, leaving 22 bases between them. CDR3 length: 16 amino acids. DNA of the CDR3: TGCGCCAGCAGCGCTCGACAGGTTGGTGTAGTAAAGACCCAGTACTTC. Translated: CASSARQVGVVKTQYF.

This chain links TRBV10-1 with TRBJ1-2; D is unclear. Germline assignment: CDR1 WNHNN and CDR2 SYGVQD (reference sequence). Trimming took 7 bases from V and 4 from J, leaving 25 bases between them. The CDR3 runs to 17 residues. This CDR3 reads CASTWTGYRLRTYGYTF. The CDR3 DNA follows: TGCGCCAGCACCTGGACGGGATACCGTCTGAGAACCTATGGCTACACCTTC.

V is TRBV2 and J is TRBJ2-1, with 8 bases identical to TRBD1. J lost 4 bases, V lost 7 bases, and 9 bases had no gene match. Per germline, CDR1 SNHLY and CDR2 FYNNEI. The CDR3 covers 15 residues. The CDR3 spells CASIPRQGRYNEQFF. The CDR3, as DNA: TGTGCCAGCATCCCGCGACAGGGGAGGTACAATGAGCAGTTCTTC. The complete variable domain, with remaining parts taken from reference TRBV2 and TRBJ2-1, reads EPEVTQTPSHQVTQMGQEVILRCVPISNHLYFYWYRQILGQKVEFLVSFYNNEISEKSEIFDDQFSVERPDGSNFTLKIRSTKLEDSAMYFCASIPRQGRYNEQFFGPGTRLTVL.

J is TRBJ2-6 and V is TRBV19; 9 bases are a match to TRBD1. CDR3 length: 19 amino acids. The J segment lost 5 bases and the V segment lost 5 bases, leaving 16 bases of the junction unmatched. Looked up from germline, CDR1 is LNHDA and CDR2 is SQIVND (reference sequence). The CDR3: CASSPLDRGAFHRANVLTF. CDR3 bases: TGTGCCAGTAGTCCGCTGGACAGGGGTGCCTTTCACCGGGCCAACGTCCTGACTTTC.

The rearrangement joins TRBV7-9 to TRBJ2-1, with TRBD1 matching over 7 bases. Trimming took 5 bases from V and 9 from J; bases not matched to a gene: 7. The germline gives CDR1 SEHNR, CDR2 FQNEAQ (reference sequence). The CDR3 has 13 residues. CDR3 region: CASSPPSGGEQFF. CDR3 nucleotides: TGTGCCAGCAGCCCGCCCTCAGGGGGTGAGCAGTTCTTC.

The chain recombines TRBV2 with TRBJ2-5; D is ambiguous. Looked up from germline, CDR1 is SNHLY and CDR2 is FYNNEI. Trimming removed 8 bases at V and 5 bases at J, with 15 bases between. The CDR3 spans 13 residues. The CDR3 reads CASRPRGWETQYF. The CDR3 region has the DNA TGTGCCAGCCGCCCTCGAGGTTGGGAGACCCAGTACTTC.

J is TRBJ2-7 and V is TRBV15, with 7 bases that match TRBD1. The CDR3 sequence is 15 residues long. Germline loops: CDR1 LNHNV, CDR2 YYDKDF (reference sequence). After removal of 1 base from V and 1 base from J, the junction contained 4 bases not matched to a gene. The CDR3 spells CATSRGPRGSYEQYF. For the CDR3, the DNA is TGTGCCACCAGCAGAGGACCCAGGGGGTCCTACGAGCAGTACTTC.

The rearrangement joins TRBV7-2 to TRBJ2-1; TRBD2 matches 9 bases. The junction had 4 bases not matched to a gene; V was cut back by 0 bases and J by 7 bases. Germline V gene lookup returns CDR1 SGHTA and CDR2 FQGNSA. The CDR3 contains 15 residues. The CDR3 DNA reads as TGTGCCAGCAGCTTAGCAGCGGGGGGTCTGAATGAGCAGTTCTTC. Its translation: CASSLAAGGLNEQFF.

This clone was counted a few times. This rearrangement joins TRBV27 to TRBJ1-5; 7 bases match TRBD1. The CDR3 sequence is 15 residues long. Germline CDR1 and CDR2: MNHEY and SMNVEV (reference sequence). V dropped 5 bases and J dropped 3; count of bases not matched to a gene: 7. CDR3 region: CASSPSTGPNQPQHF. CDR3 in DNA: TGTGCCAGCAGTCCATCGACAGGGCCCAATCAGCCCCAGCATTTT.

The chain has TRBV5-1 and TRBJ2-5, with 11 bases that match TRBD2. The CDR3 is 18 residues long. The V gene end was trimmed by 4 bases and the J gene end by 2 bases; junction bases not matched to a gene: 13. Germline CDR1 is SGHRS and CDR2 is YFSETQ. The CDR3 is CASSELTSGGHLQETQYF. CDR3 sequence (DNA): TGCGCCAGCAGCGAGCTAACTAGCGGGGGCCACCTACAAGAGACCCAGTACTTC.

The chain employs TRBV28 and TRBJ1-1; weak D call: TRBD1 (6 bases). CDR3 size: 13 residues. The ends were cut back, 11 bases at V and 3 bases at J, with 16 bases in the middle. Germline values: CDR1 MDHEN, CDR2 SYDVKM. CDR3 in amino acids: CAGQQGPDTEAFF. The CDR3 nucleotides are TGTGCCGGACAACAGGGTCCCGACACTGAAGCTTTCTTT.